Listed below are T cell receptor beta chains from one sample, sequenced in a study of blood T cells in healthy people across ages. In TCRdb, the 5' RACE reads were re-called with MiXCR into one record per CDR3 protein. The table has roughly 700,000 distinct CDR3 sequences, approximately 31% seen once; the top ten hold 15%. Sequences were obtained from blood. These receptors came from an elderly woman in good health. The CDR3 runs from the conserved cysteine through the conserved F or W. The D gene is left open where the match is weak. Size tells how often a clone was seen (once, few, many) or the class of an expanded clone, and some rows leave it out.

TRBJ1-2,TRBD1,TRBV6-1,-,CASSSDRGFYGYTF,TGTGCCAGCAGCTCGGACAGGGGATTCTATGGCTACACCTTC
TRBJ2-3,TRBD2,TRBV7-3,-,CASSPGLAGGLVDTQYF,TGTGCCAGCAGCCCCGGACTAGCGGGGGGGCTGGTAGATACGCAGTATTTT
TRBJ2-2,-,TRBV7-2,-,CASSLTRNTGELFF,TGTGCCAGCAGCTTGACGAGGAACACCGGGGAGCTGTTTTTT
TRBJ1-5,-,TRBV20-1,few,CSARSPPGGGNQPQHF,TGCAGTGCTAGATCCCCGCCGGGAGGTGGCAATCAGCCCCAGCATTTT
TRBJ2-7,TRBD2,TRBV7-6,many,CASSSAGSGGPYEQYF,TGTGCCAGCAGCTCAGCGGGTAGCGGGGGGCCCTACGAGCAGTACTTC
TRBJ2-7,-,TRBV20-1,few,CSASSGDWSEQYF,TGCAGTGCTAGTTCAGGGGACTGGAGCGAGCAGTACTTC
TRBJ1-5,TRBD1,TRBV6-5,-,CAGSPWDRVGQPQHF,TGTGCCGGCAGCCCATGGGACAGGGTTGGTCAGCCCCAGCATTTT
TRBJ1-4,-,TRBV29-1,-,CSVDLGQGSEKLFF,TGCAGCGTTGATTTGGGTCAGGGTAGTGAAAAACTGTTTTTT
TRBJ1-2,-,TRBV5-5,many,CASSSGPLGGGYTF,TGTGCCAGCAGCTCCGGGCCTCTAGGCGGTGGCTACACCTTC
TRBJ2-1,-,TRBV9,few,CASSVAASRRNEQFF,TGTGCCAGCAGCGTAGCGGCTAGTAGACGCAATGAGCAGTTCTTC
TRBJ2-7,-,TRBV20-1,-,CSARGEGPGYF,TGCAGTGCTAGAGGAGAAGGCCCTGGGTACTTC
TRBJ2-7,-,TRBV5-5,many,CASSAYYEQYF,TGTGCCAGCAGCGCTTACTACGAGCAGTACTTC
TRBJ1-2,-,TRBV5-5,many,CASSLKFGADNYGYTF,TGTGCCAGCAGCTTGAAGTTTGGGGCAGATAACTATGGCTACACCTTC
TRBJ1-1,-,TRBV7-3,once,CASSLGGRGLNTEAFF,TGTGCCAGCAGCTTAGGGGGCCGGGGGCTGAACACTGAAGCTTTCTTT
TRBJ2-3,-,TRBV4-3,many,CASSQDRPSGSTRTDTQYF,TGCGCCAGCAGCCAAGATAGGCCATCAGGGTCCACACGCACAGATACGCAGTATTTT
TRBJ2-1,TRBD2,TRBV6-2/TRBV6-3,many,CASSSQTSGGAGYNEQFF,TGTGCCAGCAGTTCTCAGACTAGCGGGGGGGCGGGGTACAATGAGCAGTTCTTC
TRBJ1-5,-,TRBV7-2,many,CASSLTGGDNQPQHF,TGTGCCAGCAGCTTAACGGGCGGGGACAATCAGCCCCAGCATTTT
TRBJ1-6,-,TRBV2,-,CASSESRQVGNSPLHF,TGTGCCAGCAGTGAAAGTCGGCAAGTCGGTAATTCACCCCTCCACTTT
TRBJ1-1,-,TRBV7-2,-,CASIPGRTGTEAFF,TGTGCCAGCATCCCAGGACGGACGGGCACTGAAGCTTTCTTT
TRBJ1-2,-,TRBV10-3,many,CASTTGSPYGYTF,TGTGCCAGCACTACCGGGTCCCCCTATGGCTACACCTTC
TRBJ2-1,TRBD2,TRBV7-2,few,CASSSWTSDDEQFF,TGTGCCAGCAGCTCTTGGACTAGCGACGATGAGCAGTTCTTC
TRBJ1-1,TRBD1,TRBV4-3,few,CASSGSGSRTGGDTEAFF,TGCGCCAGCAGCGGCTCGGGTAGCAGGACAGGGGGTGATACTGAAGCTTTCTTT
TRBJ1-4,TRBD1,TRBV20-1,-,CSASPSGGTNEKLFF,TGCAGTGCTAGCCCTTCAGGGGGTACTAATGAAAAACTGTTTTTT
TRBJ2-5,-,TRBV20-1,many,CSASPGLETQYF,TGCAGTGCTAGCCCCGGGTTAGAGACCCAGTACTTC
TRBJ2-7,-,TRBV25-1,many,CASSESTAYEQYF,TGTGCCAGCAGTGAATCGACAGCCTACGAGCAGTACTTC
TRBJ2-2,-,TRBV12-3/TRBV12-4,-,CASTRGDSLNTGELFF,TGTGCCAGCACCCGGGGGGACAGTTTGAACACCGGGGAGCTGTTTTTT